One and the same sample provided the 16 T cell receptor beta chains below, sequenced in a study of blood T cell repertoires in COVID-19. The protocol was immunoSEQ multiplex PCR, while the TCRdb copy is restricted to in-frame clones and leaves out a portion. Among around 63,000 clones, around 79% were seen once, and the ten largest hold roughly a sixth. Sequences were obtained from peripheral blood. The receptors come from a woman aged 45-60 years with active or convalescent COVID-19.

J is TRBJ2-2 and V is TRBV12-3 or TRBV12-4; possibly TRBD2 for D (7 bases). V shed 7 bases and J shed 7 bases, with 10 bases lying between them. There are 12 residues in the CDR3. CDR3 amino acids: CASKGGYGELFF. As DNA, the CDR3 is TGTGCCAGCAAGGGGGGGTACGGGGAGCTGTTTTTT.

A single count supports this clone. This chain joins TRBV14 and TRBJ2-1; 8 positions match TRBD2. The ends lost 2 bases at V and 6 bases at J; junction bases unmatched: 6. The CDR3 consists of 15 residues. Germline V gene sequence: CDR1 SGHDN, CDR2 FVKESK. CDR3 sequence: CASSQLAGKSNEQFF. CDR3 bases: TGTGCCAGCAGCCAACTAGCGGGTAAATCCAATGAGCAGTTCTTC.

The CDR3 DNA reads as TGTGCCAGCAGTCCAGTCCCCCCGGGAGGGGCAGAGACCCAGTACTTC. Translated: CASSPVPPGGAETQYF. The V and J genes are TRBV13 and TRBJ2-5, with 8 positions matching TRBD2. The CDR3 has 16 amino acids. Germline V gives CDR1 PRHDT, CDR2 FYEKMQ (reference sequence). Germline trimming cut 6 bases from V and 4 bases from J; bases unmatched to any gene: 13.

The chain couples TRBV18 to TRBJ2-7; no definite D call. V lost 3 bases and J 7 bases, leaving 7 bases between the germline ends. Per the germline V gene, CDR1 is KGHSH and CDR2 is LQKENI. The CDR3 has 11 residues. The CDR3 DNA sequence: TGTGCCAGCTCACCGGGCCATGAGCAGTACTTC. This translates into CASSPGHEQYF.

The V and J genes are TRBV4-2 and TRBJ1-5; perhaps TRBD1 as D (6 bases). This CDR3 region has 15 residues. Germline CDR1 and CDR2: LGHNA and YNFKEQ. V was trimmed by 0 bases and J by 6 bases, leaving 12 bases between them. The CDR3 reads CASSQEGRGSQPQHF. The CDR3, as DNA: TGTGCCAGCAGCCAAGAAGGCAGGGGAAGTCAGCCCCAGCATTTT.

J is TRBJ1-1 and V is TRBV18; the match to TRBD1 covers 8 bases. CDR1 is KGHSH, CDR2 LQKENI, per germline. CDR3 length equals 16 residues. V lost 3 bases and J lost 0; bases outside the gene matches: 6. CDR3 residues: CASSPGDRRLNTEAFF. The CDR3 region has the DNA TGTGCCAGCTCACCGGGGGACAGGCGCCTGAACACTGAAGCTTTCTTT.

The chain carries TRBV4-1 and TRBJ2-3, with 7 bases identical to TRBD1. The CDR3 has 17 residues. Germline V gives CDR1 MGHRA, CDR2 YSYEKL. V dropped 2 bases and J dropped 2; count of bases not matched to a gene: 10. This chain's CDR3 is CASSQLPTGADTDTQYF. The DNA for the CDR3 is TGCGCCAGCAGCCAACTACCCACAGGGGCCGACACAGATACGCAGTATTTT.

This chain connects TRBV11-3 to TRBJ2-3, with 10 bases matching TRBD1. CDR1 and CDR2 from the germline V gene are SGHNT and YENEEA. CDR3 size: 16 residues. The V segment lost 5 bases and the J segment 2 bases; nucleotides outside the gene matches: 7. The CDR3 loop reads CASSIGQGGDTDTQYF. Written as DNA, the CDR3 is TGTGCCAGCAGCATAGGACAGGGGGGGGACACAGATACGCAGTATTTT.

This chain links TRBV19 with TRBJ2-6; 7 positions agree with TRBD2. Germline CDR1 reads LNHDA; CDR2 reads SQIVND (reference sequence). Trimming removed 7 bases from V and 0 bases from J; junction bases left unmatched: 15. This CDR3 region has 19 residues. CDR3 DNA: TGTGCCAGTATATCTCGAGGGAGGGGCGGGAGCTCTGGGGCCAACGTCCTGACTTTC. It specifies CASISRGRGGSSGANVLTF.

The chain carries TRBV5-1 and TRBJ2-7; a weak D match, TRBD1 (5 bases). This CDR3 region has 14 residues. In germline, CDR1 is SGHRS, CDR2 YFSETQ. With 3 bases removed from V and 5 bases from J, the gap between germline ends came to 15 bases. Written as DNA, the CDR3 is TGCGCCAGCAGCTCGACGGCAGGGCAGGACGAGCAGTACTTC. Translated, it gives CASSSTAGQDEQYF.

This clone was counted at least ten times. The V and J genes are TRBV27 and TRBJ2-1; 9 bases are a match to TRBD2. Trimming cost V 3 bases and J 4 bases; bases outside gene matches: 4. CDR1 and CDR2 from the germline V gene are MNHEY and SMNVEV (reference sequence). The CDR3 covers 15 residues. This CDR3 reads CASSFSLAGYNEQFF. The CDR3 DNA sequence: TGTGCCAGCAGTTTCTCGCTAGCGGGGTACAATGAGCAGTTCTTC.

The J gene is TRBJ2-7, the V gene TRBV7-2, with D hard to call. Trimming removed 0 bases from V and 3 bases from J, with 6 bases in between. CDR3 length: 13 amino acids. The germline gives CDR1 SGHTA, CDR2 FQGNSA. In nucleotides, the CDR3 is TGTGCCAGCAGCTTAGCGCGCGGCTACGAGCAGTACTTC. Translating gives CASSLARGYEQYF.

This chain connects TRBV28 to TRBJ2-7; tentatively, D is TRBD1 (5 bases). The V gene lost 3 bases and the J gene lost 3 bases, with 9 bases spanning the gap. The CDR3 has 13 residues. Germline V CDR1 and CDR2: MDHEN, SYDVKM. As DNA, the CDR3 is TGTGCCAGCAGTTTGACAGATTACTACGAGCAGTACTTC. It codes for CASSLTDYYEQYF.

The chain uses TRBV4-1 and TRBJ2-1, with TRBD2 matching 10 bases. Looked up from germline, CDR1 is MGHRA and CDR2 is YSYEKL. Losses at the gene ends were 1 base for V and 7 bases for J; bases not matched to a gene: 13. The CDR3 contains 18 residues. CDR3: CASSQVRTRTSGANEQFF. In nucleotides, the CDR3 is TGCGCCAGCAGCCAAGTCCGTACACGGACTAGCGGAGCAAATGAGCAGTTCTTC.

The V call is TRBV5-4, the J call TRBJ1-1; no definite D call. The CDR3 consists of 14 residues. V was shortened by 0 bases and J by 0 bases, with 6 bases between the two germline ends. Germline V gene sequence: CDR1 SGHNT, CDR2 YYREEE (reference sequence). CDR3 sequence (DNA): TGTGCCAGCAGCTTGGCACAGCTGAACACTGAAGCTTTCTTT. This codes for CASSLAQLNTEAFF.

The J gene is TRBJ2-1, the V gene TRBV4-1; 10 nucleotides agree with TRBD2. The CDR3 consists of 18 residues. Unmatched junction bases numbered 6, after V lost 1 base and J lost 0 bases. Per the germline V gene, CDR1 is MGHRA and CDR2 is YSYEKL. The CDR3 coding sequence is TGCGCCAGCAGCCAAGTGACTAGCGGGCCAAGCTCCTACAATGAGCAGTTCTTC. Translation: CASSQVTSGPSSYNEQFF.